One sample yielded the 29 T cell receptor beta chains listed below, sequenced in a study of cytomegalovirus exposure and HLA in healthy donors. The study ran its PCR with 60 Vbeta and 13 Jbeta primers. The table came from immunoSEQ multiplex PCR; TCRdb's copy has only in-frame clones and leaves some out. Here the sample table reports some 130,000 clones. The specimen sequenced was PBMCs. Source of these receptors: a man aged 18 to 29 in good health and CMV-seronegative.

The chain couples TRBV11-2 to TRBJ1-2; D is undetermined. The V end was cut by 0 bases, the J end by 4 bases, with 9 bases between. Germline V gene data show CDR1 as SGHAT and CDR2 as FQNNGV. CDR3 length: 14 residues. The CDR3: CASSLDISGYGYTF. The CDR3 DNA is TGTGCCAGCAGCTTAGACATTAGCGGCTATGGCTACACCTTC.

The V call is TRBV5-1, the J call TRBJ2-3; 15 positions agree with TRBD2. The J segment lost 6 bases and the V segment lost 0 bases, leaving 11 bases of the junction unmatched. The CDR3 runs 19 residues. Germline V gives CDR1 SGHRS, CDR2 YFSETQ. The CDR3 coding sequence is TGCGCCAGCAGCTTGGACCCGGGACTAGCGGGAGGAACAAGGGATACGCAGTATTTT. This codes for CASSLDPGLAGGTRDTQYF. The full variable domain, completed using reference TRBV5-1 and TRBJ2-3, is KAGVTQTPRYLIKTRGQQVTLSCSPISGHRSVSWYQQTPGQGLQFLFEYFSETQRNKGNFPGRFSGRQFSNSRSEMNVSTLELGDSALYLCASSLDPGLAGGTRDTQYFGPGTRLTVL.

The V call is TRBV5-1, the J call TRBJ2-5; D perhaps matches TRBD1 (5 bases). This CDR3 spans 14 amino acids. Looked up from germline, CDR1 is SGHRS and CDR2 is YFSETQ. The V and J ends lost 0 bases and 4 bases respectively, with 10 bases between them. The CDR3, as DNA: TGCGCCAGCAGCTTGGAGGGGATACGAGAGACCCAGTACTTC. Its translation: CASSLEGIRETQYF. Based on the CDR3 plus reference TRBV5-1 and TRBJ2-5, the full variable domain is KAGVTQTPRYLIKTRGQQVTLSCSPISGHRSVSWYQQTPGQGLQFLFEYFSETQRNKGNFPGRFSGRQFSNSRSEMNVSTLELGDSALYLCASSLEGIRETQYFGPGTRLLVL.

The genes are TRBV29-1 and TRBJ2-5; TRBD1 matches at 8 bases. This CDR3 comprises 14 residues. V lost 4 bases and J lost 0; bases outside the gene matches: 4. The germline gives CDR1 SQVTM, CDR2 ANQGSEA. Here the CDR3 reads CSVARTGNQETQYF. In DNA form, the CDR3 reads TGCAGCGTTGCCCGGACAGGGAACCAAGAGACCCAGTACTTC.

The rearrangement joins TRBV7-9 to TRBJ2-3; D perhaps matches TRBD2 (5 bases). The CDR3 is made up of 14 amino acids. In germline, CDR1 is SEHNR, CDR2 FQNEAQ (reference sequence). V gave up 1 base and J gave up 4 bases, with 9 bases separating them. CDR3 nucleotides: TGTGCCAGCAGCTTAGGTCTAGCAGCAGATACGCAGTATTTT. This translates into CASSLGLAADTQYF.

The chain uses TRBV5-1 and TRBJ2-7, with 9 positions matching TRBD1. The germline V gene has CDR1 SGHRS and CDR2 YFSETQ. With 3 bases clipped from V and 3 bases from J, the junction kept 7 bases outside the gene matches. The length of the CDR3 is 15 residues. The CDR3 here is CASSSWTGEIYEQYF. The CDR3 DNA reads as TGCGCCAGCAGCTCGTGGACAGGGGAAATCTACGAGCAGTACTTC.

The chain combines TRBV7-3 with TRBJ2-1; 11 bases are a match to TRBD2. Unmatched junction bases numbered 12, after V lost 5 bases and J lost 0 bases. The length of the CDR3 is 19 residues. Looked up from germline, CDR1 is SGHTA and CDR2 is FQGTGA. The chain's CDR3 is CASSASGTSGTSSYNEQFF. As DNA, the CDR3 is TGTGCCAGCAGCGCCTCCGGGACTAGCGGAACAAGCTCCTACAATGAGCAGTTCTTC.

The rearrangement joins TRBV5-5 to TRBJ1-1, with D perhaps matching TRBD1 (5 bases). The germline V and J ends were trimmed by 4 bases and 1 base, with 11 bases remaining between them. Germline CDR1 SGHKS, CDR2 YYEKEE (reference sequence). This CDR3 contains 14 residues. The CDR3 region has the DNA TGTGCCAGCAGCCCCCTGACAGCGAACACTGAAGCTTTCTTT. The encoded protein is CASSPLTANTEAFF.

This chain joins TRBV9 and TRBJ1-2, with D maybe TRBD1 (5 bases). In germline, CDR1 is SGDLS, CDR2 YYNGEE. This CDR3 is built from 11 residues. V lost 4 bases, J lost 7 bases, and 8 bases lay in between. The CDR3 bases are TGTGCCAGCAGCCCAGGGTTTGGCTACACCTTC. This gives the protein CASSPGFGYTF.

The chain carries TRBV11-3 and TRBJ1-1; TRBD1 agrees at 9 bases. Germline CDR1 and CDR2: SGHNT and YENEEA. The CDR3 contains 14 residues. V trimming: 5 bases; J trimming: 6 bases; junction bases outside the gene matches: 7. The CDR3 DNA reads TGTGCCAGCAGCCGAACAGGGGGCCGGGCTGAAGCTTTCTTT. Translated: CASSRTGGRAEAFF.

The V and J genes are TRBV5-4 and TRBJ1-1, with TRBD1 as a possible D gene (5 bases). V was trimmed by 4 bases and J by 0 bases, leaving 19 bases between them. Germline V gene lookup returns CDR1 SGHNT and CDR2 YYREEE (reference sequence). The CDR3 totals 17 residues. CDR3 amino acids: CASSKGVGEGLNTEAFF. CDR3 sequence (DNA): TGTGCCAGCAGCAAAGGGGTCGGGGAGGGTCTGAACACTGAAGCTTTCTTT.

Written as DNA, the CDR3 is TGTGCCAGCAGCTTATCTTCGGGGAACACTGAAGCTTTCTTT. As protein: CASSLSSGNTEAFF. The chain uses TRBV7-8 and TRBJ1-1; D gene ambiguous. Germline V gives CDR1 SGHVS, CDR2 FQNEAQ. The CDR3 runs 14 residues. Trimming took 2 bases from V and 1 from J, leaving 8 bases between them.

V is TRBV11-3 and J is TRBJ2-7; 8 bases fit TRBD1. This CDR3 comprises 15 residues. V lost 1 base, J lost 5 bases, and 7 bases stayed unmatched. Germline values: CDR1 SGHNT, CDR2 YENEEA. CDR3 region: CASSLGSTGGNEQYF. The CDR3 coding sequence is TGTGCCAGCAGCTTAGGATCCACAGGGGGGAACGAGCAGTACTTC.

The rearrangement links TRBV28 to TRBJ2-7; maybe TRBD2 (5 bases). V was shortened by 3 bases and J by 3 bases, with 6 bases between the two germline ends. CDR1 and CDR2 from the germline V gene are MDHEN and SYDVKM. The CDR3 length is 12 residues. The CDR3 DNA sequence: TGTGCCAGCAGTTTTGAGGGCTACGAGCAGTACTTC. It specifies CASSFEGYEQYF.

The chain is built from TRBV18 and TRBJ2-7, with a tentative D call TRBD2 (5 bases). Looked up from germline, CDR1 is KGHSH and CDR2 is LQKENI. Trimming removed 5 bases from V and 3 bases from J, with 14 bases in between. The CDR3 length is 14 residues. The CDR3 DNA is TGTGCCAGCTCAACCCGGACTGGTATCTACGAGCAGTACTTC. Protein: CASSTRTGIYEQYF.

This chain joins TRBV6-5 and TRBJ1-4, with D tentatively TRBD1 (5 bases). The germline CDR1 and CDR2 sequences are MNHEY and SVGAGI. With 3 bases removed from V and 8 bases from J, the gap between germline ends came to 13 bases. This CDR3 contains 14 residues. The CDR3 is CASSYQMRGEKLFF. DNA of the CDR3: TGTGCCAGCAGTTATCAAATGCGGGGGGAAAAACTGTTTTTT.

The chain uses TRBV18 and TRBJ1-2; D possibly corresponds to TRBD1 (5 bases). The V end was cut by 2 bases, the J end by 7 bases, with 8 bases between. Germline CDR1 is KGHSH and CDR2 is LQKENI. The CDR3 loop spans 12 amino acids. The CDR3 here is CASSPGASGYTF. In DNA form, the CDR3 reads TGTGCCAGCTCACCAGGGGCCAGTGGCTACACCTTC.

The CDR3: CASSLQTPGILSYTF. For the CDR3, the DNA is TGTGCCAGCAGCTTACAGACACCGGGGATCTTGAGCTACACCTTC. The V and J genes are TRBV7-9 and TRBJ1-2; the D is unclear. The V end was cut by 2 bases, the J end by 9 bases, with 19 bases between. The CDR3 extends over 15 amino acids. Germline V gene data show CDR1 as SEHNR and CDR2 as FQNEAQ (reference sequence).

The chain carries TRBV4-1 and TRBJ2-1; D not resolved. The CDR3 totals 17 residues. Germline CDR1 and CDR2: MGHRA and YSYEKL. The ends were cut back, 0 bases at V and 0 bases at J, with 12 bases in the middle. The DNA of the CDR3 is TGCGCCAGCAGCCAAGATTTACGGGTAAGCTCCTACAATGAGCAGTTCTTC. As protein: CASSQDLRVSSYNEQFF.

The genes are TRBV28 and TRBJ1-2; 9 bases align to TRBD1. V lost 7 bases, J lost 4 bases, and 4 bases stayed unmatched. Looked up from germline, CDR1 is MDHEN and CDR2 is SYDVKM. This CDR3 is 13 amino acids long. Here the CDR3 DNA reads TGTGCCAGCATCACAGGGGGCATCTATGGCTACACCTTC. It is translated as CASITGGIYGYTF.

The chain carries TRBV19 and TRBJ1-1; TRBD1 is a possible D gene (6 bases). Germline V gene sequence: CDR1 LNHDA, CDR2 SQIVND (reference sequence). V lost 5 bases, J lost 1 base, and 8 bases lay in between. There are 13 residues in the CDR3. The CDR3 spells CASSSTGNTEAFF. The CDR3 DNA sequence: TGTGCCAGTAGTTCGACAGGGAACACTGAAGCTTTCTTT. Full variable domain (remainder filled in from reference TRBV19 and TRBJ1-1): DGGITQSPKYLFRKEGQNVTLSCEQNLNHDAMYWYRQDPGQGLRLIYYSQIVNDFQKGDIAEGYSVSREKKESFPLTVTSAQKNPTAFYLCASSSTGNTEAFFGQGTRLTVV.

The gene calls are TRBV18 and TRBJ2-3, with a weak D call TRBD2 (6 bases). Germline assignment: CDR1 KGHSH and CDR2 LQKENI. CDR3 size: 15 residues. V lost 3 bases and J 2 bases, leaving 12 bases between the germline ends. The CDR3 protein is CASSPDGSPTDTQYF. CDR3 nucleotide sequence: TGTGCCAGCTCACCTGACGGGAGCCCCACAGATACGCAGTATTTT. The full variable domain, rest sourced from reference TRBV18 and TRBJ2-3, is NAGVMQNPRHLVRRRGQEARLRCSPMKGHSHVYWYRQLPEEGLKFMVYLQKENIIDESGMPKERFSAEFPKEGPSILRIQQVVRGDSAAYFCASSPDGSPTDTQYFGPGTRLTVL.

The chain is built from TRBV7-3 and TRBJ2-3, with a possible D match to TRBD2 (7 bases). The CDR3 has 16 residues. The V end lost 5 bases, the J end lost 0 bases, and 15 bases lay between the germline ends. Germline assignment: CDR1 SGHTA and CDR2 FQGTGA. The CDR3 DNA follows: TGTGCCAGCAGCCCTATAGGCGGGGGCAGCACAGATACGCAGTATTTT. Its translation: CASSPIGGGSTDTQYF.

V is TRBV9 and J is TRBJ2-5, with 7 bases matching TRBD2. This CDR3 contains 15 residues. The trim removed 0 bases at V and 5 bases at J, leaving 7 bases unmatched. CDR1 is SGDLS and CDR2 is YYNGEE in the germline V gene. The CDR3 here is CASSVDGHSGETQYF. CDR3 sequence (DNA): TGTGCCAGCAGCGTAGACGGACATAGCGGGGAGACCCAGTACTTC.

The gene calls are TRBV29-1 and TRBJ2-1; D gene ambiguous. This CDR3 spans 12 amino acids. Per germline, CDR1 SQVTM and CDR2 ANQGSEA. V lost 6 bases to trimming and J lost 5 bases, with 11 bases between them. The CDR3 protein is CSVDLTNNEQFF. DNA for the CDR3: TGCAGCGTCGATCTCACAAACAATGAGCAGTTCTTC.

The chain has TRBV10-2 and TRBJ2-7, with D perhaps matching TRBD1 (6 bases). From germline, CDR1 is WSHSY and CDR2 SAAADI. CDR3 length: 13 amino acids. The germline V and J ends were trimmed by 7 bases and 2 bases, with 12 bases remaining between them. The CDR3 DNA reads as TGCGCCAGCACCAGAGACAGGACCTACGAGCAGTACTTC. As protein: CASTRDRTYEQYF.

The J gene is TRBJ2-2, the V gene TRBV19; tentative D call: TRBD2 (5 bases). There are 18 residues in the CDR3. Per germline, CDR1 LNHDA and CDR2 SQIVND (reference sequence). V gave up 3 bases and J gave up 5 bases, with 22 bases separating them. This chain's CDR3 is CASSITAFLSSFTGELFF. CDR3 sequence (DNA): TGTGCCAGTAGTATTACCGCTTTTTTGTCTAGCTTTACCGGGGAGCTGTTTTTT.

V is TRBV19 and J is TRBJ2-7, with D possibly matching TRBD1 (6 bases). The CDR3 consists of 13 residues. V lost 8 bases, J lost 4 bases, and 15 bases lay in between. CDR1 and CDR2 from the germline V gene are LNHDA and SQIVND (reference sequence). CDR3 DNA sequence: TGTGCCAGTGCGCAACAAACAGGGTACGAGCAGTACTTC. Translating gives CASAQQTGYEQYF.

The chain has TRBV19 and TRBJ1-1; TRBD1 is a possible D gene (5 bases). Germline CDR1 is LNHDA and CDR2 is SQIVND (reference sequence). V lost 7 bases and J 3 bases, leaving 12 bases between the germline ends. The CDR3 loop spans 13 amino acids. The CDR3 here is CASNRGGDTEAFF. The CDR3, as DNA: TGTGCCAGTAACCGGGGGGGGGACACTGAAGCTTTCTTT.